Described below is a single TCR beta chain sequence and its context. Researchers took RNA transcripts and amplified the TCR beta CDR3 regions from them. Carried out on the TCR CDR3, a first-round RT-PCR used the HTBI primer set. TCRdb re-called the multiplex PCR reads through MiXCR, storing one row per CDR3 protein. This sample has roughly 800,000 distinct CDR3 sequences; roughly 40% occur once, and the top ten carry approximately 8.7%. The sample belongs to a study of T cells in Graves' hyperthyroidism and ophthalmopathy. This CDR3 is built from 16 residues. Germline lookup yields CDR1 SGHRS and CDR2 YFSETQ. Trimming removed 4 bases from V and 1 base from J; junction bases left unmatched: 6.

This receptor was taken from a young man with Graves' hyperthyroidism. V and J are TRBV5-1 and TRBJ2-2; 8 bases line up with TRBD1. The sample comprised blood. The CDR3 DNA is TGCGCCAGCAGCCTCCATGGACAGGGGAACACCGGGGAGCTGTTTTTT. It is translated as CASSLHGQGNTGELFF.